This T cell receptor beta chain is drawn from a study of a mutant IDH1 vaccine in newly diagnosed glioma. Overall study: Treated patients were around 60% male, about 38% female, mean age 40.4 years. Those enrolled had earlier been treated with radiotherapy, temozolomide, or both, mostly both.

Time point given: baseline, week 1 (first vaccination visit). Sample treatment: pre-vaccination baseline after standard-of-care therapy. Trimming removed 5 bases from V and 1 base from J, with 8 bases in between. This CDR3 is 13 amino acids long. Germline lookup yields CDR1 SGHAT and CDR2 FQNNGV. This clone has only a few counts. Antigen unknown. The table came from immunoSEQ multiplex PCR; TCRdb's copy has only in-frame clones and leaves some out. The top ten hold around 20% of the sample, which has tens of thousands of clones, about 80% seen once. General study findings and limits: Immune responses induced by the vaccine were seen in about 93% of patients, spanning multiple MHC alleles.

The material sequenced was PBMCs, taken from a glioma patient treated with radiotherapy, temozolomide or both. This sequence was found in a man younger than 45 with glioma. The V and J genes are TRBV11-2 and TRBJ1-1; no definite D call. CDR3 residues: CASSLGRNTEAFF. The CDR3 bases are TGTGCCAGCAGCCTCGGGCGGAACACTGAAGCTTTCTTT.